Listed below are T cell receptor beta chains from one sample, sequenced in a study of shared clonotypes between healthy human individuals. Sequenced by immunoSEQ multiplex PCR; TCRdb stores in-frame clones only, minus some. Of about 2.4 million clones listed, approximately 93% are singletons. The sequenced sample consisted of naive CD4+ T cells from PBMCs. The receptors here all came from a young man in good health. Some clones in this sample may be carry-over from other donors' samples. The CDR3 runs from the conserved cysteine through the conserved F or W. The D gene is left open where the match is weak. Some rows mark clone size as missing; the rest say once, few, many or name a class of expanded clone.

>TRBV4-2|.|TRBJ2-1|TRBD2
TGTGCCAGCAGCCAGAGGACTAGCGGAATTTACAATGAGCAGTTCTTC
CASSQRTSGIYNEQFF
>TRBV5-1|.|TRBJ2-5|TRBD2
TGCGCCAGCAGCCGCGGGACTAGCGGGAGATCGGAGACCCAGTACTTC
CASSRGTSGRSETQYF
>TRBV7-3|.|TRBJ2-1|.
TGTGCCAGCAGCTTAATGCCCGGTAGGGCACACAATGAGCAGTTCTTC
CASSLMPGRAHNEQFF
>TRBV12-1|.|TRBJ2-5|.
TGTGCCAGCAGCTTTTTTTGCCAGGCCGAGACCCAGTACTTC
CASSFFCQAETQYF
>TRBV10-3|.|TRBJ2-7|.
TGTGCCATCGGGAAAGTGGGGGAGCAGTACTTC
CAIGKVGEQYF
>TRBV11-2|.|TRBJ2-5|.
TGTGCCAGCAGCTTAGGAGGGATACACAGGGTAGAGACCCAGTACTTC
CASSLGGIHRVETQYF
>TRBV9|.|TRBJ2-3|.
TGTGCCAGCAGCGTAGATCCCTGGGGAGGGGGTAGCACAGATACGCAGTATTTT
CASSVDPWGGGSTDTQYF
>TRBV28|once|TRBJ2-5|.
TGTGCCAGCGCATTAGGACCAGAGACCCAGTACTTC
CASALGPETQYF
>TRBV28|.|TRBJ2-1|TRBD2
TGTGCCAGCGGCACAGCGGGAGCCCCGGACAATGAGCAGTTCTTC
CASGTAGAPDNEQFF
>TRBV20-1|.|TRBJ2-3|.
TGCAGTGCCCCCCGGGCGGATACGCAGTATTTT
CSAPRADTQYF
>TRBV18|.|TRBJ1-2|TRBD1
TGTGCCAGCTCACCAGGGACAGGGGGCGATGGCTACACCTTC
CASSPGTGGDGYTF
>TRBV4-3|.|TRBJ2-1|TRBD1
TGCGCCAGCAGCCAAGTTTGGACCGGGACAGGGGGCCATGAGCAGTTCTTC
CASSQVWTGTGGHEQFF
>TRBV2|.|TRBJ2-1|TRBD2
TGTGCCAGCAGCCTAGCGGGAGTTGAGCAGTTCTTC
CASSLAGVEQFF
>TRBV7-2|.|TRBJ2-3|.
TGTGCCAGCAGCTTAGGAGGTACAGATACGCAGTATTTT
CASSLGGTDTQYF
>TRBV7-8|.|TRBJ1-2|.
TGTGCCAGCAGCCCGGGAGTATATGGCTACACCTTC
CASSPGVYGYTF
>TRBV5-1|.|TRBJ2-2|.
TGCGCCAGCAGCTTCGTTTCCGGGGAGCTGTTTTTT
CASSFVSGELFF
>TRBV6-5|.|TRBJ1-3|.
TGTGCCAGCAGTTTCTCAGGAGTGGCTGGAAACACCATATATTTT
CASSFSGVAGNTIYF
>TRBV5-4|once|TRBJ2-4|TRBD2
TGTGCCAGCAGCCCCGCAGAGGCGGGAGACGAAAACATTCAGTACTTC
CASSPAEAGDENIQYF
>TRBV7-9|.|TRBJ2-7|.
TGTGCCAGCAGCTTAGCTCTCTCTCAGGGCGCCTACGAGCAGTACTTC
CASSLALSQGAYEQYF
>TRBV4-1|.|TRBJ2-3|TRBD2
TGCGCCAGCAGCCGGAGGGACGTGGACATCAGGACTAGCGAGTACACAGATACGCAGTATTTT
CASSRRDVDIRTSEYTDTQYF
>TRBV4-1|.|TRBJ1-2|TRBD1
TGCGCCAGCAGCCAAGAGGACAGGAGGGGCTACACCTTC
CASSQEDRRGYTF
>TRBV4-1|.|TRBJ1-4|.
TGCGCCAGCAGCCAAGATAGGGGGGGCGCGGGTGAAAAACTGTTTTTT
CASSQDRGGAGEKLFF
>TRBV12-5|.|TRBJ1-2|TRBD1
TGTGCTAGTGGTTTGGTGTGGGACAGGGCTTCGTATGGCTACACCTTC
CASGLVWDRASYGYTF
>TRBV6-5|.|TRBJ2-7|.
TGTGCCAGCAGGGTTAACAGGGCTGGCTCCTACGAGCAGTACTTC
CASRVNRAGSYEQYF
>TRBV4-3|.|TRBJ2-7|TRBD1
TGCGCCAGCAGCCAAATAACAGGGGTCGGCTACGAGCAGTACTTC
CASSQITGVGYEQYF
>TRBV21-1|.|TRBJ2-7|.
TGTGCCAGCAGCCTAAAGACGGGACAGGGAGCCCGGTGTGAGCAGTACTTC
CASSLKTGQGARCEQYF
>TRBV19|.|TRBJ2-7|TRBD2
TGTGCCAGCCATAGTGGCGCTAGCGGGACCTACGAGCAGTACTTC
CASHSGASGTYEQYF
>TRBV5-1|once|TRBJ1-1|.
TGCGCCAGCAGCTTGGGAGGGCTGGGCACTGAAGCTTTCTTT
CASSLGGLGTEAFF
>TRBV5-4|.|TRBJ2-3|TRBD2
TGTGCCAGCAGCTCTAGACTAGCGGGGGGCACAGATACGCAGTATTTT
CASSSRLAGGTDTQYF
>TRBV27|.|TRBJ1-1|.
TGTGCCAGCAGTTCCCAGCCAGGGGAAGCTTTCTTT
CASSSQPGEAFF